Listed below are T cell receptor beta chains from one sample, sequenced in a study of OX40 agonist ivuxolimab in advanced cancers. This table comes from immunoSEQ multiplex PCR, and its TCRdb copy is limited to in-frame clones, with some not included. This sample yields over 50,000 clones, of which roughly 82% are seen a single time; 3.9% belongs to the top ten. Here the sequenced sample was CD4+ or CD8+ T cells sorted from blood, taken in a trial of the OX40 agonist ivuxolimab. Receptors originate from an adult with an advanced solid tumor such as melanoma, head and neck, liver or kidney cancer. Both conserved end residues are part of each CDR3. D genes are given only for firm matches. Not every row has a clone size; where given, it reads once, few, many or a size class.

D gene,V gene,clone size,J gene,CDR3 DNA,CDR3 protein
TRBD1,TRBV9,.,TRBJ1-6,TGTGCCAGCAGCGTAGCACAGGGGCGTGATTCACCCCTCCACTTT,CASSVAQGRDSPLHF
.,TRBV23-1,.,TRBJ1-5,TGCGCCAGCAGAGTGAGACAGCTAAATCAGCCCCAGCATTTT,CASRVRQLNQPQHF
.,TRBV28,.,TRBJ1-1,TGTGCCAGCAGTTCCGGGGCTGGGAACACTGAAGCTTTCTTT,CASSSGAGNTEAFF
.,TRBV30,.,TRBJ1-5,TGTGCCTGGAAGTCCGGGGGCGGCCAGCCCCAGCATTTT,CAWKSGGGQPQHF
TRBD1,TRBV7-6,.,TRBJ1-6,TGTGCCAGCAGCTTAGAGGGACAGGGAAATTCACCCCTCCACTTT,CASSLEGQGNSPLHF
TRBD2,TRBV27,.,TRBJ2-3,TGTGCCAGCAGTTTAGCCGGGACCAGCGGGGGACCAGATACGCAGTATTTT,CASSLAGTSGGPDTQYF
TRBD2,TRBV7-2,.,TRBJ2-5,TGTGCCGGCGTCCTCGGGGCGGGGGGAGAAGAGACCCAGTACTTC,CAGVLGAGGEETQYF
.,TRBV6-1,few,TRBJ1-6,TGTGCCAGCAGTGCTCGGGCCCGTTTAGACTCACCCCTCCACTTT,CASSARARLDSPLHF
TRBD2,TRBV10-3,few,TRBJ2-7,TGTGCCACGGGACTAGCGACCTACGAGCAGTACTTC,CATGLATYEQYF
.,TRBV7-2,.,TRBJ2-2,TGTGCCAGCAGCTTAGAGGGGTGGGGCACCGGGGAGCTGTTTTTT,CASSLEGWGTGELFF
TRBD1,TRBV7-2,.,TRBJ1-1,TGTGCCAGCAGCTGGGACAGGGAGGCTGAAGCTTTCTTT,CASSWDREAEAFF
.,TRBV11-3,once,TRBJ1-6,TGTGCCAGCAGCTTATCAAATACACCCCTCCACTTT,CASSLSNTPLHF
TRBD1,TRBV28,.,TRBJ2-7,TGTGCCAGCAGTCGGACAGGGCTCGAGCAGTACTTC,CASSRTGLEQYF
TRBD2,TRBV5-8,.,TRBJ2-4,TGTGCCAGCAGCTTGTACGCGACTAGCGGGGGGGTAGCCAAAAACATTCAGTACTTC,CASSLYATSGGVAKNIQYF
TRBD1,TRBV5-4,few,TRBJ2-3,TGTGCCAGCAGCCCTCGGACAGGGAGCACAGATACGCAGTATTTT,CASSPRTGSTDTQYF
.,TRBV10-3,.,TRBJ1-2,TGTGCCATCAGTGTCAGGGGTAACTATGGCTACACCTTC,CAISVRGNYGYTF
TRBD1,TRBV6-1,.,TRBJ1-6,TGTGCCAGCAGTGCACAGGGGAGGAATTCACCCCTCCACTTT,CASSAQGRNSPLHF
.,TRBV10-3,.,TRBJ1-3,TGTGCCATCAGAGACGGGTCCTCTGGAAACACCATATATTTT,CAIRDGSSGNTIYF
TRBD2,TRBV7-3,few,TRBJ2-7,TGTGCCAGCAGACCTAGCGGGGGGGCCTTCGAGCAGTACTTC,CASRPSGGAFEQYF
TRBD1,TRBV19,.,TRBJ2-2,TGTGCCAGTAGTCCAGGGACAGGGCGGGGGACCGGGGAGCTGTTTTTT,CASSPGTGRGTGELFF
TRBD1,TRBV6-1,.,TRBJ1-5,TGTGCCAGCATTGGACAGGGGTACAATCAGCCCCAGCATTTT,CASIGQGYNQPQHF
.,TRBV28,.,TRBJ1-6,TGTGCCAGCAGTTTAAGACAGGCTTTTAATTCACCCCTCCACTTT,CASSLRQAFNSPLHF
.,TRBV19,few,TRBJ2-2,TGTGCCAGTAGTCCCCCGGGATACGGGGAGCTGTTTTTT,CASSPPGYGELFF